Following are 26 T cell receptor beta chains from one sample sequenced in a study of blood T cells in healthy people across ages. For the second PCR, which ran for about 6 to 12 cycles, a sample-barcoded 5' primer and a J-beta primer mix were used. MiXCR, run by TCRdb on the 5' RACE reads, gives a single entry per CDR3 protein. The sample lists 760,000 or so distinct CDR3 sequences; around 25% were seen once. A further study also used this sample, focusing on T cells of mothers and their children.

Specimen: blood. All receptors derive from a boy aged 5-17 years in good health.

This clonotype occurred a few times. V gene TRBV20-1 combines with J gene TRBJ1-1, with D possibly matching TRBD1 (6 bases). The length of the CDR3 is 13 residues. Germline values: CDR1 DFQATT, CDR2 SNEGSKA (reference sequence). The V gene lost 5 bases and the J gene lost 4 bases, with 14 bases spanning the gap. In nucleotides, the CDR3 is TGCAGTGCTGACGGACAGTCGAGCACTGAAGCTTTCTTT. Protein sequence: CSADGQSSTEAFF.

This clonotype showed up just a few times. This chain links TRBV10-3 with TRBJ2-5; TRBD1 aligns across 7 bases. Near its end, the DNA agrees better with TRBJ2-1, so the J call may be wrong. Germline CDR1 and CDR2: ENHRY and SYGVKD. The CDR3 contains 12 residues. The CDR3 region is CAIRDRSVEQFF. CDR3 nucleotide sequence: TGTGCCATCAGGGACAGGTCCGTTGAGCAGTTCTTC.

This chain joins TRBV5-1 and TRBJ2-1, with 12 nucleotides matching TRBD2. CDR1 and CDR2 from the germline V gene are SGHRS and YFSETQ. This CDR3 is 20 amino acids long. J gave up 9 bases and V 4 bases, and 23 bases lay outside the gene matches. The CDR3 nucleotides are TGCGCCAGCAGCCCTACCTCTCTAGCGGGAGGGCCTAATATTGGGGGTGAGCAGTTCTTC. Translation: CASSPTSLAGGPNIGGEQFF.

The chain has TRBV4-1 and TRBJ1-2; D is perhaps TRBD1 (5 bases). Trimming took off 1 base at V and 2 bases at J, with 14 bases between the two ends. Germline CDR1 MGHRA, CDR2 YSYEKL. The CDR3 runs 16 residues. The chain's CDR3 is CASSQVGDWTNYGYTF. DNA for the CDR3: TGCGCCAGCAGCCAAGTGGGGGACTGGACAAACTATGGCTACACCTTC.

The chain has TRBV5-5 and TRBJ1-5; 9 bases are a match to TRBD1. Trimming at V came to 3 bases and at J to 6 bases, leaving 7 bases not matched to a gene. Per the germline V gene, CDR1 is SGHKS and CDR2 is YYEKEE (reference sequence). CDR3 length: 15 residues. The CDR3 loop reads CASSSDRGLGQPQHF. The CDR3, as DNA: TGTGCCAGCAGCTCCGACAGGGGGTTAGGTCAGCCCCAGCATTTT.

The chain is built from TRBV6-2 or TRBV6-3 and TRBJ2-1; weak D call: TRBD1 (5 bases). The V gene's germline CDR1 is MNHEY and CDR2 SVGEGT. This CDR3 spans 16 amino acids. V lost 0 bases and J lost 5, with 14 bases in between. The CDR3 DNA is TGTGCCAGCAGTTACTCGGGGCTATCCCCTAACAATGAGCAGTTCTTC. Translation gives CASSYSGLSPNNEQFF.

This clonotype was recorded only once. The rearrangement joins TRBV29-1 to TRBJ2-7, with TRBD2 matching 10 bases. The CDR3 is 15 amino acids. Trimming at V came to 4 bases and at J to 0 bases, leaving 6 bases not matched to a gene. CDR1 and CDR2 from the germline V gene are SQVTM and ANQGSEA. In DNA, the CDR3 is TGCAGCGTTGTACTAGCGGGGCAAACCTCCTACGAGCAGTACTTC. This codes for CSVVLAGQTSYEQYF.

The chain has TRBV12-3 or TRBV12-4 and TRBJ1-2; TRBD1 matches at 10 bases. The CDR3 is 13 amino acids. J gave up 6 bases and V 7 bases, and 5 bases lay outside the gene matches. The DNA of the CDR3 is TGTGCCAGCATCCCCGGGACAGGGGATGGCTACACCTTC. Residues: CASIPGTGDGYTF.

The gene calls are TRBV12-3 or TRBV12-4 and TRBJ2-7; D ambiguous. Trimming pared 6 bases from V and 3 bases from J, leaving 9 bases between. This CDR3 region has 12 residues. For the CDR3, the DNA is TGTGCCAGCAGCCGTAATATCTACGAGCAGTACTTC. Protein: CASSRNIYEQYF.

A word on this clonotype: The junction departs from the called germline gene at one end, perhaps through a read error. V and J are TRBV3-1 and TRBJ2-5; D remains ambiguous. Germline CDR1 reads LGHDT; CDR2 reads YNNKEL (reference sequence). The CDR3 runs to 13 residues. The CDR3 DNA is TGTGCCAGCAGCTACGCAGCTGAAGATACCCAGTACTTC. This sequence encodes CASSYAAEDTQYF.

This clonotype was detected a few times. CDR3 bases: TGTGCCAGCAGCTGGGTCGACAGGGCGCAAGAGACCCAGTACTTC. It translates to CASSWVDRAQETQYF. V gene TRBV11-1 combines with J gene TRBJ2-5; 7 nucleotides align to TRBD1. V shed 4 bases, J shed 2 bases, and the junction held 7 bases outside the gene matches. This CDR3 spans 15 amino acids. Germline V gives CDR1 SGHAT, CDR2 FQDESV (reference sequence). The full variable domain, rest sourced from reference TRBV11-1 and TRBJ2-5, is EAEVAQSPRYKITEKSQAVAFWCDPISGHATLYWYRQILGQGPELLVQFQDESVVDDSQLPKDRFSAERLKGVDSTLKIQPAELGDSAMYLCASSWVDRAQETQYFGPGTRLLVL.

This chain connects TRBV3-1 to TRBJ2-1, with no clear D. The V and J ends lost 0 bases and 0 bases respectively, with 9 bases between them. The germline V gene has CDR1 LGHDT and CDR2 YNNKEL (reference sequence). The CDR3 runs 16 residues. CDR3 loop: CASSQDQASSYNEQFF. In DNA form, the CDR3 reads TGTGCCAGCAGCCAAGATCAGGCTAGCTCCTACAATGAGCAGTTCTTC.

V usage is TRBV12-3 or TRBV12-4 and J usage is TRBJ1-4, with D possibly matching TRBD1 (6 bases). The CDR3 sequence is 14 residues long. V dropped 6 bases and J dropped 10 bases, with 18 bases sitting between them. The CDR3 protein is CASSYAGAGGKLFF. CDR3 sequence (DNA): TGTGCCAGCAGCTACGCAGGGGCCGGCGGAAAACTGTTTTTT.

A few counts support this clonotype. The gene calls are TRBV4-3 and TRBJ1-1; D gene uncertain. With 0 bases removed from V and 5 bases from J, the gap between germline ends came to 10 bases. CDR3 length equals 14 residues. Germline values: CDR1 LGHNA, CDR2 YSLEER. The CDR3 spells CASSQDIRGTEAFF. In DNA form, the CDR3 reads TGCGCCAGCAGCCAAGATATTAGAGGTACTGAAGCTTTCTTT.

The rearrangement joins TRBV21-1 to TRBJ2-5. The J call is doubtful: the DNA matches TRBJ2-7 better. TRBV21-1 is annotated as a pseudogene. CDR3 length: 15 residues. CDR3 sequence reads: CASSKGDRVMHEQYF. CDR3 sequence (DNA): TGTGCCAGCAGCAAAGGCGACCGAGTCATGCACGAGCAGTACTTC.

The chain combines TRBV7-2 with TRBJ2-7; 14 nucleotides agree with TRBD2. Unmatched junction bases numbered 5, after V lost 4 bases and J lost 0 bases. CDR1 and CDR2 from the germline V gene are SGHTA and FQGNSA. CDR3 length equals 17 residues. The CDR3 here is CASSSGTSGGSSYEQYF. DNA of the CDR3: TGTGCCAGCAGCTCCGGGACTAGCGGGGGAAGCTCCTACGAGCAGTACTTC.

This clonotype was detected only a few times. The chain combines TRBV14 with TRBJ2-3, with D unclear. The CDR3 has 17 residues. CDR1 and CDR2 from the germline V gene are SGHDN and FVKESK. V gave up 0 bases and J gave up 4 bases, with 17 bases separating them. The CDR3 DNA reads as TGTGCCAGCAGCCAAGAGCGTTCTCCATTAAGGGCAGATACGCAGTATTTT. Protein sequence: CASSQERSPLRADTQYF.

This clonotype has only a few counts. This chain joins TRBV4-1 and TRBJ2-7; 7 bases fit TRBD1. J was trimmed by 2 bases and V by 1 base; bases with no gene match: 8. Germline lookup yields CDR1 MGHRA and CDR2 YSYEKL. The CDR3 is 16 residues long. The CDR3 nucleotides are TGCGCCAGCAGCCAAGTCGGGGACAGCCCGACCTACGAGCAGTACTTC. Translated: CASSQVGDSPTYEQYF.

This clonotype was detected a few times. The chain employs TRBV12-5 and TRBJ2-5; the match to TRBD1 covers 9 bases. V lost 7 bases to trimming and J lost 2 bases; unmatched junction nucleotides: 11. Germline CDR1 and CDR2: LGHNT and FRNRAP. The CDR3 loop spans 16 amino acids. The CDR3 region is CASARVGTGLQETQYF. CDR3 DNA sequence: TGTGCTAGTGCCCGTGTGGGGACAGGGCTTCAAGAGACCCAGTACTTC.

CDR3 nucleotide sequence: TGTGCCAGCAGCGGGGGGGGGGATCAAGAGACCCAGTACTTC. Encoded protein: CASSGGGDQETQYF. The rearrangement links TRBV11-2 to TRBJ2-5; 7 bases match TRBD2. The junction had 5 bases not matched to a gene; V was cut back by 5 bases and J by 2 bases. Germline V gene lookup returns CDR1 SGHAT and CDR2 FQNNGV. The CDR3 sequence is 14 residues long.

This clonotype has a single count. The CDR3 protein is CASSFGFAYGYTF. The CDR3 DNA reads TGTGCCAGCAGTTTCGGGTTCGCCTATGGCTACACCTTC. The chain combines TRBV6-5 with TRBJ1-2, with unresolved D. V lost 4 bases and J lost 4, with 10 bases in between. Germline CDR1 and CDR2: MNHEY and SVGAGI. CDR3 length: 13 amino acids.

This clonotype has just a few counts. This chain connects TRBV9 to TRBJ2-5, with a tentative D call TRBD2 (5 bases). The germline V and J ends were trimmed by 0 bases and 2 bases, with 8 bases remaining between them. The germline V gene has CDR1 SGDLS and CDR2 YYNGEE. The CDR3 loop spans 14 amino acids. CDR3 loop: CASSVAGVQETQYF. In nucleotides, the CDR3 is TGTGCCAGCAGCGTAGCCGGGGTACAAGAGACCCAGTACTTC. Variable domain in full (rest from reference TRBV9 and TRBJ2-5): DSGVTQTPKHLITATGQRVTLRCSPRSGDLSVYWYQQSLDQGLQFLIQYYNGEERAKGNILERFSAQQFPDLHSELNLSSLELGDSALYFCASSVAGVQETQYFGPGTRLLVL.

In this sample, this clonotype turned up a few times. The genes are TRBV28 and TRBJ1-3; no firm D call. The CDR3 spans 14 residues. Germline values: CDR1 MDHEN, CDR2 SYDVKM. V was cut by 1 base and J by 8 bases, with 12 bases left in between. The CDR3 DNA is TGTGCCAGCAGTTTATTAGGTCGGCGGGACACCATATATTTT. As protein: CASSLLGRRDTIYF.

This clonotype has more than one count but fewer than ten. The chain employs TRBV7-2 and TRBJ1-5; possibly TRBD1 for D (5 bases). CDR1 and CDR2 (germline): SGHTA, FQGNSA. CDR3 length: 15 residues. Trimming took off 3 bases at V and 7 bases at J, with 16 bases between the two ends. CDR3 DNA sequence: TGTGCCAGCAGCTTTTTCGGGCAGGGAAAACAGCCCCAGCATTTT. Its translation is CASSFFGQGKQPQHF.

CDR3 bases: TGTGCCAGCAGCTTAGCGTGGAGTTTCGACGAGCAGTACTTC. It yields the protein CASSLAWSFDEQYF. The chain links TRBV7-6 to TRBJ2-7; D not certain. Trimming removed 0 bases from V and 5 bases from J, with 11 bases in between. The CDR3 has 14 residues. Germline V CDR1 and CDR2: SGHVS, FNYEAQ.

V is TRBV2 and J is TRBJ2-7, with 10 bases lining up with TRBD2. CDR1 is SNHLY and CDR2 is FYNNEI in the germline V gene. This CDR3 comprises 16 residues. V lost 4 bases to trimming and J lost 0 bases; unmatched junction nucleotides: 6. The chain's CDR3 is CASSVDLAGASYEQYF. Written as DNA, the CDR3 is TGTGCCAGCAGTGTGGACCTAGCGGGGGCCTCCTACGAGCAGTACTTC.